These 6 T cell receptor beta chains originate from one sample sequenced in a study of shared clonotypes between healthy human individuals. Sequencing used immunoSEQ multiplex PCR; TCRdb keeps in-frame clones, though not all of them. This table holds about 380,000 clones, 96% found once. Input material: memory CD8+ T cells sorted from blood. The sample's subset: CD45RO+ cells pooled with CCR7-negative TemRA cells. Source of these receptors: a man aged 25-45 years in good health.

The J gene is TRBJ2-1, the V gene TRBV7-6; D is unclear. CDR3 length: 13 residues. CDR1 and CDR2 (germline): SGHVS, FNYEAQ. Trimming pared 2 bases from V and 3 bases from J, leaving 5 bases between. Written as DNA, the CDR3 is TGTGCCAGCAGCTTAAGCCTCTACAATGAGCAGTTCTTC. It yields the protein CASSLSLYNEQFF.

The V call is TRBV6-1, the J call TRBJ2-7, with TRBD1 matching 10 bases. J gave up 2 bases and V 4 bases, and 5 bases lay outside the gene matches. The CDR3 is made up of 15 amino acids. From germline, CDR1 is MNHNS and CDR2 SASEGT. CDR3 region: CASSGAGTGAYEQYF. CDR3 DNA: TGTGCCAGCAGTGGAGCCGGGACAGGGGCCTACGAGCAGTACTTC.

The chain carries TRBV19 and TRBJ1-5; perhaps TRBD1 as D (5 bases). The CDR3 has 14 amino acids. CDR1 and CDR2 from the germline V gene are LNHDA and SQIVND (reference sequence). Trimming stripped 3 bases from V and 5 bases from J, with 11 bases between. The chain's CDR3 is CASSIWQGDQPQHF. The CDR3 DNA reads TGTGCCAGTAGTATTTGGCAGGGCGATCAGCCCCAGCATTTT.

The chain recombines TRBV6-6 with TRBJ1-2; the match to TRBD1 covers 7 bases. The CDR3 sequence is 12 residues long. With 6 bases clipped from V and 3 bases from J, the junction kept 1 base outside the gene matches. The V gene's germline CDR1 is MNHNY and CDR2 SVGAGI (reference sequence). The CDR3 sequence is CASSRGYYGYTF. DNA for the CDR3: TGTGCCAGCAGCAGGGGGTACTATGGCTACACCTTC.

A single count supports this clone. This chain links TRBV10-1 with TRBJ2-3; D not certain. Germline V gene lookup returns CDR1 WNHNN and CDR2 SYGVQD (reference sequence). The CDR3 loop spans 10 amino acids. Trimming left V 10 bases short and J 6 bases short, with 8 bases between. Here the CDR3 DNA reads TGCGCCAACAACGGCGATACGCAGTATTTT. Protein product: CANNGDTQYF.

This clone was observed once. CDR3 coding DNA: TGTGCCTGGAGCGGGGATGGGAGATATGGCTACACCTTC. Translation: CAWSGDGRYGYTF. The gene calls are TRBV30 and TRBJ1-2, with D uncertain. Per the germline V gene, CDR1 is GTSNPN and CDR2 is SVGIG (reference sequence). Trimming pared 3 bases from V and 5 bases from J, leaving 13 bases between. The CDR3 sequence is 13 residues long.